This TCR beta chain was obtained from a study of CD8 T cells in Susac syndrome. High-throughput TCR beta sequencing covered peripheral CD8+ and CD4+ T cells. Controls were healthy donors chosen to match patients in age and sex. The CD8+ and CD4+ T cells were isolated magnetically using a negative isolation approach, whereas the TEMRA cells were enriched by FACS. The germline V gene has CDR1 GTSNPN and CDR2 SVGIG (reference sequence). The V and J ends lost 4 bases and 5 bases respectively, with 16 bases between them. CDR3 length: 14 residues. Random hexamers served to reverse transcribe about 0.45 to 1 ug RNA. TCR beta CDR3 was amplified by immunoSEQ covering 54 Vbeta and 13 Jbeta. Via MiXCR, TCRdb re-called the immunoSEQ multiplex PCR reads, giving one row per CDR3 protein. The table includes 180,000 or so distinct CDR3 sequences, around 94% detected once.

This sequence originates from a human donor in good health. The rearrangement joins TRBV30 to TRBJ2-3, with a weak D call TRBD1 (5 bases). Sequenced: CD4+ T cells from PBMCs. In DNA, the CDR3 is TGTGCCTGGAAAGGGCAGGGATGGGAAGATACGCAGTATTTT. Protein: CAWKGQGWEDTQYF.